This section outlines one T cell receptor (beta chain) sequence together with its context. With V trimmed by 4 bases and J by 1 base, 10 bases remained unmatched. This CDR3 comprises 16 residues. Germline CDR1 is SGHRS and CDR2 is YFSETQ. These data belong to a study of cytomegalovirus exposure and HLA in healthy donors. PCR primers comprised 60 Vbeta and 13 Jbeta primers. Only in-frame clones appear in the TCRdb table, and some are missing; sequencing was by immunoSEQ multiplex PCR. The sample lists approximately 84,000 clones, approximately 74% occurring once. This receptor was identified in a man between 40 and 49 years old in good health and CMV-seropositive. Sequencing was done on a sample of PBMCs. The gene calls are TRBV5-1 and TRBJ1-1; TRBD1 aligns across 7 bases. CDR3 amino acids: CASSPDPGQANTEAFF. CDR3 nucleotide sequence: TGCGCCAGCAGCCCCGACCCCGGACAGGCGAACACTGAAGCTTTCTTT.